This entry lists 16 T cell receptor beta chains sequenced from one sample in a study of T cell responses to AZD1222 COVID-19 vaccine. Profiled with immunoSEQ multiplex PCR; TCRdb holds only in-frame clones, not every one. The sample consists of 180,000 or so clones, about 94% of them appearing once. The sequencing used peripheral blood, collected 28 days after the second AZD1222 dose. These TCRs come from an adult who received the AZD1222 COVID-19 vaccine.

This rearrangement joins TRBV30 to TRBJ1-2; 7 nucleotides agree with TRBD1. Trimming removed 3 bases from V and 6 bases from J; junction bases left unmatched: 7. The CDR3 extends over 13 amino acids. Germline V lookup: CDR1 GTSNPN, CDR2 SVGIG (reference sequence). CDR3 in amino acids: CAWSTGVHDGYTF. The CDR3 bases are TGTGCCTGGAGCACAGGGGTTCACGATGGCTACACCTTC.

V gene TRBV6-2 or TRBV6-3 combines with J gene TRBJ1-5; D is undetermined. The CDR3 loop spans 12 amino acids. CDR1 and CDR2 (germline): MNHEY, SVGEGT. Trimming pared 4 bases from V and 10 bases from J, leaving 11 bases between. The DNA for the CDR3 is TGTGCCAGCAGTTTCCCCGGGGTTCCCCAGCATTTT. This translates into CASSFPGVPQHF.

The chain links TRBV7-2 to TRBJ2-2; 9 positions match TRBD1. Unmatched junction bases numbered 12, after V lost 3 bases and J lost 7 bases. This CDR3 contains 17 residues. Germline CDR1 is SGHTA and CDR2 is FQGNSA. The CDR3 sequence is CASSFHRGRDIRGELFF. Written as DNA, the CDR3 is TGTGCCAGCAGCTTTCACAGGGGGCGTGATATTCGCGGGGAGCTGTTTTTT.

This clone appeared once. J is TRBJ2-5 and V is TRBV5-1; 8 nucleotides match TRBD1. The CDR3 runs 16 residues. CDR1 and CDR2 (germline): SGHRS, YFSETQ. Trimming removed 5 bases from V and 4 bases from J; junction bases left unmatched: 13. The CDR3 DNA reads TGCGCCAGCAGTCACGACAGGGGTCAGGGTACAGAGACCCAGTACTTC. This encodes CASSHDRGQGTETQYF.

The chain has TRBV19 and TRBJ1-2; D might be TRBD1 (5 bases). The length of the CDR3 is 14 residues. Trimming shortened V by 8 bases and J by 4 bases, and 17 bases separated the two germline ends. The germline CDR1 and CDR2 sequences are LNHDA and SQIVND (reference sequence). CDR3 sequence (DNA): TGTGCCAGTCGCAGGGATTCTTCGGGCTATGGCTACACCTTC. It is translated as CASRRDSSGYGYTF.

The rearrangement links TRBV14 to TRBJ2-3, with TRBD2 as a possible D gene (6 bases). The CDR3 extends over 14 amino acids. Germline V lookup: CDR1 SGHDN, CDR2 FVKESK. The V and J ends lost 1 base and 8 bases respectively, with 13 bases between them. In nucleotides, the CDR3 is TGTGCCAGCAGCCAAGTGGATGCGGGGACTACGCAGTATTTT. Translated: CASSQVDAGTTQYF.

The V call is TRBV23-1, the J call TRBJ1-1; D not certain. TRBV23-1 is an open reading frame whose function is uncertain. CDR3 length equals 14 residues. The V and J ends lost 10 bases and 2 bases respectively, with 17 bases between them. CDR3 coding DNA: TGCGCCATCCCTTGGCCCCGCACAAACACTGAAGCTTTCTTT. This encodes CAIPWPRTNTEAFF.

This CDR3 is CASAPGIETQYF. The CDR3 nucleotides read TGTGCCAGCGCCCCTGGGATTGAGACCCAGTACTTC. The rearrangement joins TRBV28 to TRBJ2-5; D is ambiguous. Germline values: CDR1 MDHEN, CDR2 SYDVKM. There are 12 residues in the CDR3. Trimming stripped 8 bases from V and 5 bases from J, with 12 bases between.

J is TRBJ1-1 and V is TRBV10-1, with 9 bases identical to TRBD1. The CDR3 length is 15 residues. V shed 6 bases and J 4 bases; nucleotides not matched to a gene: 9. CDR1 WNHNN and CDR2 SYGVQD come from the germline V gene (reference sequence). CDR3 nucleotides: TGCGCCAGCAGCGCTCGGGGACAGGGATCCACTGAAGCTTTCTTT. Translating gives CASSARGQGSTEAFF.

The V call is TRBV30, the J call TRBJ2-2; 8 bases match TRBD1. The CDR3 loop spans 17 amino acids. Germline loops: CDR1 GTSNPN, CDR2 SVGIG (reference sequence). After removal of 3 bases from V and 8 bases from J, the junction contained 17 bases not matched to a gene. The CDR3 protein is CAWRGFGTGRARGELFF. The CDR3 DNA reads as TGTGCCTGGAGGGGTTTCGGGACAGGCCGGGCCAGGGGGGAGCTGTTTTTT.

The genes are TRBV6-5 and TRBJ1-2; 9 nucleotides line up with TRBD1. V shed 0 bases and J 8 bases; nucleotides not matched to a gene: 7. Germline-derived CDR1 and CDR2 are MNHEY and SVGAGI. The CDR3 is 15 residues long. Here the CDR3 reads CASSYSGGTGRGYTF. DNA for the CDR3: TGTGCCAGCAGTTACTCCGGCGGGACAGGGCGAGGCTACACCTTC.

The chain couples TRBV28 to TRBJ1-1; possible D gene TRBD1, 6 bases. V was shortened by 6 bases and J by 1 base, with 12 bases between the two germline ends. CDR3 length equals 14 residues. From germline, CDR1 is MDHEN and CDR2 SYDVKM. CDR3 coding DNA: TGTGCCAGCAGACGCCCGGACAGGAACACTGAAGCTTTCTTT. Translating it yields CASRRPDRNTEAFF.

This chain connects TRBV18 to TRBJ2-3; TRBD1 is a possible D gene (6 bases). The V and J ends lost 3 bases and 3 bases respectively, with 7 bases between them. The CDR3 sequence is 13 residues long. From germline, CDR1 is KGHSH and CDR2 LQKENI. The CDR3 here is CASSPQGTDTQYF. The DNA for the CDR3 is TGTGCCAGCTCACCGCAGGGGACAGATACGCAGTATTTT. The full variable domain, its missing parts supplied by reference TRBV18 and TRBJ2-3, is NAGVMQNPRHLVRRRGQEARLRCSPMKGHSHVYWYRQLPEEGLKFMVYLQKENIIDESGMPKERFSAEFPKEGPSILRIQQVVRGDSAAYFCASSPQGTDTQYFGPGTRLTVL.

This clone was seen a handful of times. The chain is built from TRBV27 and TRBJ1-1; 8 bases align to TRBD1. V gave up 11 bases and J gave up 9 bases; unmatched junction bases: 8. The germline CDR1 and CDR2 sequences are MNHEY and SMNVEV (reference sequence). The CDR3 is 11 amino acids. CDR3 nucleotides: TGTGCCGCCTTCGACAGGGGAAAAGCTTTCTTT. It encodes CAAFDRGKAFF.

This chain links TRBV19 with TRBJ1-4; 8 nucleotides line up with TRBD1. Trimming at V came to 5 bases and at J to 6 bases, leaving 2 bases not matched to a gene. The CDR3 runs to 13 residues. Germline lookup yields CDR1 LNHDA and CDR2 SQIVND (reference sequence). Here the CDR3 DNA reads TGTGCCAGTAGTGCGGGACAGGATGAAAAACTGTTTTTT. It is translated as CASSAGQDEKLFF.

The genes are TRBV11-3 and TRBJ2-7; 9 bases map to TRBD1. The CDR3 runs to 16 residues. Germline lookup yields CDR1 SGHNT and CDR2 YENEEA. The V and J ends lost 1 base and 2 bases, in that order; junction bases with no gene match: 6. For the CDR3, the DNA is TGTGCCAGCAGCTTAGGGACAGGGGATGGGGCCTACGAGCAGTACTTC. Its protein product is CASSLGTGDGAYEQYF.